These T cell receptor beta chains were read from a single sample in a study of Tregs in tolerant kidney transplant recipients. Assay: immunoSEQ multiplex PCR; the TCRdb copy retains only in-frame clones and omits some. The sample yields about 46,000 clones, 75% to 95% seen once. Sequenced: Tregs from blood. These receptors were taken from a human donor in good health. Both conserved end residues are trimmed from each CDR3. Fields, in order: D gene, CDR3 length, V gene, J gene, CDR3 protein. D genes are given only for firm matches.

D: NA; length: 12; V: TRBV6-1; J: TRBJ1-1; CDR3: ASSELQGLTEAF
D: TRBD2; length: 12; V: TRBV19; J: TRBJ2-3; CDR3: ASSMPGLGDTQY
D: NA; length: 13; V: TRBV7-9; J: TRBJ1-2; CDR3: ASSLGRPSNYGYT
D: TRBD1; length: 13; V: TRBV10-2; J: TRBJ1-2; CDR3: ASSEGKGAYYGYT
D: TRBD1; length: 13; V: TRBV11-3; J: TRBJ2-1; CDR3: ASSPRTGAYNEQF
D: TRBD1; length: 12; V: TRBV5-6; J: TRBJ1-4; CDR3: ASSLKGAGEKLF
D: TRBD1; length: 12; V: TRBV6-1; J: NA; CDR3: ASTEGTGNYEQY
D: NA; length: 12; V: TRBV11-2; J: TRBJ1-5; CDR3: ASSLSPGNQPQH
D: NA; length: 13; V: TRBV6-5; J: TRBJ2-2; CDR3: ASSYFDGFTGELF
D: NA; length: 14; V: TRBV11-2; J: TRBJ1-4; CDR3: ASSLVRGRFNEKLF
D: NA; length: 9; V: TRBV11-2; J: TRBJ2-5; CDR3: ASSSPITQY
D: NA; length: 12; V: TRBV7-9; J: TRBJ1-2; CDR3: ASSFLTGVYGYT
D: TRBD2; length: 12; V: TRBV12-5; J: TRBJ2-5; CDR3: ASGLTGLAGTQY
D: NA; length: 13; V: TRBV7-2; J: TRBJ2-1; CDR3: ASSERQQYYNEQF
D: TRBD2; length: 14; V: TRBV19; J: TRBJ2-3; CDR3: ASSLTSGLSTDTQY
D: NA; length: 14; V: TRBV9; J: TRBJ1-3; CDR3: ASSVGPPGAGNTIY
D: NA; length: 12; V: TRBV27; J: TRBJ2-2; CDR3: ASSIQPGYRELF
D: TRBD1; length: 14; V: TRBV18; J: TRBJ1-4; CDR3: ASSLTGAATNEKLF
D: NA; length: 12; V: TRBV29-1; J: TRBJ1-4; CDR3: SVMPRSSNEKLF
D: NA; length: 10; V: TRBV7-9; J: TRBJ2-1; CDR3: ASSDLSRGQF
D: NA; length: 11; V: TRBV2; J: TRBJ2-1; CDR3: ASSEIGTVRQF
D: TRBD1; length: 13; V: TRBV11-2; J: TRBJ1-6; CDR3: ASSLRQGAWSPLH
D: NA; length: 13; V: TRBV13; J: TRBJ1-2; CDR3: ASSRGGVLHYGYT
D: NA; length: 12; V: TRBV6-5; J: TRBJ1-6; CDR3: ASSGRGGNSPLH
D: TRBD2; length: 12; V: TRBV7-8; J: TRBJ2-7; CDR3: ASSIQGLPLEQY
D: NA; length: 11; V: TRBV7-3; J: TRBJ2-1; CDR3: ASSPRPRDPQF
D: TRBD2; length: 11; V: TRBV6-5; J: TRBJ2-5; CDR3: ASSYRGRQTQY
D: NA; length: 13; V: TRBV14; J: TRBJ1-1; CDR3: ASSQLYRPNTEAF
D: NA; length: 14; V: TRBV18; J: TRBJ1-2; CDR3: ASSPPGQRTGYGYT
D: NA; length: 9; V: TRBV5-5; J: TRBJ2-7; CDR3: ASSGTYEQY
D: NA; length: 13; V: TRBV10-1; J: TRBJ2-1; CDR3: ASSVTGPGTNEQF
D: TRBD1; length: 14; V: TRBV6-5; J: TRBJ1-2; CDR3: ASSYLAGTGGLGYT
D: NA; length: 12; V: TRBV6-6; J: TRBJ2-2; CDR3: ASSYPTRTGELF
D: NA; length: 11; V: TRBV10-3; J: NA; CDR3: AISESILYEQY
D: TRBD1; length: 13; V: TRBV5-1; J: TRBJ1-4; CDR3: ASSPQGATNEKLF
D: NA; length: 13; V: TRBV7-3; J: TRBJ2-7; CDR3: ASSLNRATVYEQY
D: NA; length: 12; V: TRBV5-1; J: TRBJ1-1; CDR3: ASTFGAANTEAF
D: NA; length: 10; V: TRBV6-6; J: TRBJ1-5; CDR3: ASSPTQQPQH
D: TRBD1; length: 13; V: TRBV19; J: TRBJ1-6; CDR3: ASSLPGTGGSPLH
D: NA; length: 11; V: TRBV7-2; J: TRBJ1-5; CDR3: ASSSLLLEPQH
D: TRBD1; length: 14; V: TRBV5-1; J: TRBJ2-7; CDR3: ASSLLGTGVTYEQY
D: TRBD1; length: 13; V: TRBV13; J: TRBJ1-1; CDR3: ASSSDRARNTEAF
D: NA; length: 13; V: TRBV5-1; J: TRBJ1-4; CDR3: ASSRPGHPGEKLF
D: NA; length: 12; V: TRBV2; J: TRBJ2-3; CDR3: ASSEGLLTDTQY
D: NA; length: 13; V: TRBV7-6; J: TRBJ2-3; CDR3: ASSFGRSGTDTQY
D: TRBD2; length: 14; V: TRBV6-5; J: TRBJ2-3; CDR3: ASSSTSGTPPDTQY
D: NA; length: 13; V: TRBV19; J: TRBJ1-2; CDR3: ASSIRAETNYGYT
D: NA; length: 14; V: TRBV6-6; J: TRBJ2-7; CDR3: ASSYRDKSASYEQY
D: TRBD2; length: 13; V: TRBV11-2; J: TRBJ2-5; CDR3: ASSRALAGEETQY
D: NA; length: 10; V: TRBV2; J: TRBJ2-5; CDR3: ASSPTGGGQY
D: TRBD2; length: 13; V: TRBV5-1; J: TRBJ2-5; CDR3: ASSLSGTNQETQY
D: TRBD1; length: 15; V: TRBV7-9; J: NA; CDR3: ASSLVSLGTGFYEQY
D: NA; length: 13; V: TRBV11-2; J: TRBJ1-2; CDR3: ASSLVSSGFFGYT